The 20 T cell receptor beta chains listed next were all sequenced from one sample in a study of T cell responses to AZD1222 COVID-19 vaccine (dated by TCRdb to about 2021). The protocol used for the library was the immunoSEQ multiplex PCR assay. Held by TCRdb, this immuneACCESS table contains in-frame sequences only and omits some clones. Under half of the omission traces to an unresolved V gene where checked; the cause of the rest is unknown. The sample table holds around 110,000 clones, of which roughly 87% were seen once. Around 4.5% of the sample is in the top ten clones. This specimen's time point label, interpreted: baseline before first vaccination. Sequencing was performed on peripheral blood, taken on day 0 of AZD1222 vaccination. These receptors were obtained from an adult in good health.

CDR3 residues: CASSRGTGGSPLGYTF. The CDR3 bases are TGTGCCAGCAGCCGCGGAACAGGGGGCTCCCCCCTTGGCTACACCTTC. This chain joins TRBV4-2 and TRBJ1-2; 9 nucleotides agree with TRBD1. The length of the CDR3 is 16 residues. The V and J ends lost 4 bases and 7 bases, in that order; junction bases with no gene match: 13. Germline-derived CDR1 and CDR2 are LGHNA and YNFKEQ.

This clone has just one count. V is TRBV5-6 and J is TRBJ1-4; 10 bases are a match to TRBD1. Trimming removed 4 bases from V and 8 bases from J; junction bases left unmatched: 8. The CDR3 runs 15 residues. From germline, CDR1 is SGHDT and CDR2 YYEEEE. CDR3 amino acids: CASSRGTGVGEKLFF. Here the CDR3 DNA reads TGTGCCAGCAGCCGGGGGACAGGGGTTGGAGAAAAACTGTTTTTT.

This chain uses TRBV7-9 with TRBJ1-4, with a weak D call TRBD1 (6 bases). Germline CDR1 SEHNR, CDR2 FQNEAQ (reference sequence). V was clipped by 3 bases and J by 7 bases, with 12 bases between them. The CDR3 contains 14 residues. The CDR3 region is CASSLGQLGEKLFF. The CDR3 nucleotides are TGTGCCAGCAGCTTGGGACAATTGGGTGAAAAACTGTTTTTT.

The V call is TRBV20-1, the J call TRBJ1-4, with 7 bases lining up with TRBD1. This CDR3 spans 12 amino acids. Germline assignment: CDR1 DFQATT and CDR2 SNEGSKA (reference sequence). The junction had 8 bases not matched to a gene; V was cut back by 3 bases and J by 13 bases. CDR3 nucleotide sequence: TGCAGTGCTAGTCCCACGGGACAGATACTGTTTTTT. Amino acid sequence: CSASPTGQILFF.

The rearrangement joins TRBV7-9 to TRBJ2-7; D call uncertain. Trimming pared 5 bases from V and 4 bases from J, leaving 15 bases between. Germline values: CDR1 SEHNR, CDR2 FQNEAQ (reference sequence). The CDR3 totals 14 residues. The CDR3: CASSHEPVGYEQYF. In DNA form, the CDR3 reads TGTGCCAGCAGCCACGAGCCCGTTGGATACGAGCAGTACTTC.

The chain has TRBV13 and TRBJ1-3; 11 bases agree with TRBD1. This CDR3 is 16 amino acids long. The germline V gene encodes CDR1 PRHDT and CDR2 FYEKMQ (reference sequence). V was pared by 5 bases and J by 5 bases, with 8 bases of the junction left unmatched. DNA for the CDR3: TGTGCCAGCAGCCCCGGACAGGGGGCGCGGAGAAACACCATATATTTT. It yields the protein CASSPGQGARRNTIYF.

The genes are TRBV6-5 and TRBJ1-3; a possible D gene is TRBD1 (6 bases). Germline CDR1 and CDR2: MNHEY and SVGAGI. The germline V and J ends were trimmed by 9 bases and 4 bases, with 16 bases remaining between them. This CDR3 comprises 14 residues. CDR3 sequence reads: CARPRDTGGNTIYF. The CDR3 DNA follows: TGTGCCAGACCAAGAGACACAGGGGGAAACACCATATATTTT.

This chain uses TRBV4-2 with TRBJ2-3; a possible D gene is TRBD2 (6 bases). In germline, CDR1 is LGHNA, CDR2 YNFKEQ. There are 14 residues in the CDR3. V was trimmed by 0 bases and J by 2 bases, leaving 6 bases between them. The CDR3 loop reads CASSQEDYTDTQYF. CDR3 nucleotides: TGTGCCAGCAGCCAAGAGGACTACACAGATACGCAGTATTTT.

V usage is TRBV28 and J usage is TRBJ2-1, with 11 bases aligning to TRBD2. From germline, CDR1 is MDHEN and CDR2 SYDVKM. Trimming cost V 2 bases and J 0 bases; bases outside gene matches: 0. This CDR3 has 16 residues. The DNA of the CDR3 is TGTGCCAGCAGTTTAACTAGCGGGAGCTCCTACAATGAGCAGTTCTTC. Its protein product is CASSLTSGSSYNEQFF.

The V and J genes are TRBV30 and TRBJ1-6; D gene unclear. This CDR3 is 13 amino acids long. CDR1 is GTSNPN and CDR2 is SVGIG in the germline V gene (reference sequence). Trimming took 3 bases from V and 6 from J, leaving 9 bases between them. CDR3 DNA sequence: TGTGCCTGGAGGGGGAAGGTTAATTCACCCCTCCACTTT. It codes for CAWRGKVNSPLHF.

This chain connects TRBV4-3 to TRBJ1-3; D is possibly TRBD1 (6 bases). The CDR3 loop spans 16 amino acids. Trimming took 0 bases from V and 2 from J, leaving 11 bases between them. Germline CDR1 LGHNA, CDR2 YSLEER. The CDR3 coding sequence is TGCGCCAGCAGCCAAGACGGAGGGGGAGCTGGAAACACCATATATTTT. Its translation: CASSQDGGGAGNTIYF.

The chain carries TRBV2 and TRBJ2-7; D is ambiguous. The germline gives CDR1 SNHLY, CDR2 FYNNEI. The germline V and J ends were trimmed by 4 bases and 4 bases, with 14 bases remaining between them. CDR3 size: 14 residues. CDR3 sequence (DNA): TGTGCCAGCAGTGGGCACAGAGATGTTTACGAGCAGTACTTC. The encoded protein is CASSGHRDVYEQYF.

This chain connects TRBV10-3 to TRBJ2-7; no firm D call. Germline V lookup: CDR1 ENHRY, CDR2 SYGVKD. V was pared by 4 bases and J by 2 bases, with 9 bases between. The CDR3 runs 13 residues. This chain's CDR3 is CAISGRQAYEQYF. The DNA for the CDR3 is TGTGCCATCAGTGGTAGGCAGGCCTACGAGCAGTACTTC.

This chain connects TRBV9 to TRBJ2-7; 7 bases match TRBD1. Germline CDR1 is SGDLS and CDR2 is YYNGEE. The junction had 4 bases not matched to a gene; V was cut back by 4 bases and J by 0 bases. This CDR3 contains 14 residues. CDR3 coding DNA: TGTGCCAGCAGCACCGGGACAGCCTCCTACGAGCAGTACTTC. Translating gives CASSTGTASYEQYF.

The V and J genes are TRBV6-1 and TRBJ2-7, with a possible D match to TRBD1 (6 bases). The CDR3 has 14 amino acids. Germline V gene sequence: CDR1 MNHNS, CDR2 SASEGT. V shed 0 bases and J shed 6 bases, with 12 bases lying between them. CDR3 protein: CASSEAGGAGEQYF. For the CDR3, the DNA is TGTGCCAGCAGTGAAGCAGGGGGTGCGGGCGAGCAGTACTTC.

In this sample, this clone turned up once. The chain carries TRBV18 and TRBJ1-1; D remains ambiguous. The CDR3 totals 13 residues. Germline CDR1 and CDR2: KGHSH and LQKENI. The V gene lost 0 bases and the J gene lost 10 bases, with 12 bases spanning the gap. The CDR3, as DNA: TGTGCCAGCTCACCACCGGTTGGAGCCCTAGCTTTCTTT. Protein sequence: CASSPPVGALAFF.

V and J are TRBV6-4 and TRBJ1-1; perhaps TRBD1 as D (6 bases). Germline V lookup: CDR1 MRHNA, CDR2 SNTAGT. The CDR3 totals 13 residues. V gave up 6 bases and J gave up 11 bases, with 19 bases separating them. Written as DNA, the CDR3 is TGTGCCAGCAGCTTAGGGGGGAGGAAGAAGGCTTTCTTT. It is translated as CASSLGGRKKAFF.

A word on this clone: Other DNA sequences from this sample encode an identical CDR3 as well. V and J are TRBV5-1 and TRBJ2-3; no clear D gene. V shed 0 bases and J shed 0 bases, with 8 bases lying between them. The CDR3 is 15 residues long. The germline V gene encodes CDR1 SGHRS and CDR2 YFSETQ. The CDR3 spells CASSLVAGSTDTQYF. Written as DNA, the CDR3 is TGCGCCAGCAGCTTGGTAGCAGGCAGCACAGATACGCAGTATTTT. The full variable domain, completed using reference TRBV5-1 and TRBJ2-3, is KAGVTQTPRYLIKTRGQQVTLSCSPISGHRSVSWYQQTPGQGLQFLFEYFSETQRNKGNFPGRFSGRQFSNSRSEMNVSTLELGDSALYLCASSLVAGSTDTQYFGPGTRLTVL.

The CDR3 bases are TGTGCCAGCAGCAGGGACTATGGCTACACCTTC. As protein: CASSRDYGYTF. The V gene is TRBV6-2 or TRBV6-3, the J gene TRBJ1-2; D perhaps matches TRBD1 (5 bases). The germline V gene has CDR1 MNHEY and CDR2 SVGEGT. V lost 6 bases, J lost 3 bases, and 5 bases lay in between. There are 11 residues in the CDR3.

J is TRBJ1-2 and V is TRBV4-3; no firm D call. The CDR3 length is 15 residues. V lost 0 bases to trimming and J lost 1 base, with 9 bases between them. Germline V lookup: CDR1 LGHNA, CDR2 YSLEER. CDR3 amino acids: CASSQEGSFNYGYTF. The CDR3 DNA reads TGCGCCAGCAGCCAAGAAGGCAGTTTTAACTATGGCTACACCTTC.